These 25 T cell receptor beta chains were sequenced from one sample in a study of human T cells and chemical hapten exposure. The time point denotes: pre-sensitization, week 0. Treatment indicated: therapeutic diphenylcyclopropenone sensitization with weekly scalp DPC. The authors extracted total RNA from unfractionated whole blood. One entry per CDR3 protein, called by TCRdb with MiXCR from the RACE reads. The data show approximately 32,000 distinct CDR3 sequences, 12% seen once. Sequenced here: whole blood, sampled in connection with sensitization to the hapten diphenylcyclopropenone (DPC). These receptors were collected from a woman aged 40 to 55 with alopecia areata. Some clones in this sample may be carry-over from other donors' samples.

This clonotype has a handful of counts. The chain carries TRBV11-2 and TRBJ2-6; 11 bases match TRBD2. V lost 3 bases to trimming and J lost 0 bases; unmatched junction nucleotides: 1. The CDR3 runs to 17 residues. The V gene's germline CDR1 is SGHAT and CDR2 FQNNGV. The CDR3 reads CASSFLAGGSGANVLTF. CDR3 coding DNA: TGTGCCAGCAGCTTCCTAGCGGGAGGCTCTGGGGCCAACGTCCTGACTTTC. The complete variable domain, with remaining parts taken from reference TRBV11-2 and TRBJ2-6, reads EAGVAQSPRYKIIEKRQSVAFWCNPISGHATLYWYQQILGQGPKLLIQFQNNGVVDDSQLPKDRFSAERLKGVDSTLKIQPAKLEDSAVYLCASSFLAGGSGANVLTFGAGSRLTVL.

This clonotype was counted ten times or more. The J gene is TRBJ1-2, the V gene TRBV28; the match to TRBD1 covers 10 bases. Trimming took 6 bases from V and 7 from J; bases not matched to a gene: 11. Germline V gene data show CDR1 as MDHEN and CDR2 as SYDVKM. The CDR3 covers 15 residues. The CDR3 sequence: CASSLQTGGGAGYTF. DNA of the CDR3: TGTGCCAGCAGCCTACAGACAGGGGGCGGCGCTGGCTACACCTTC.

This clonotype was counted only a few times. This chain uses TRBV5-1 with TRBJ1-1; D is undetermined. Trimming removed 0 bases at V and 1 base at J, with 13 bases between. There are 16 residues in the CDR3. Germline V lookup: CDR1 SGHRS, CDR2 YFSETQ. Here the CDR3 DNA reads TGCGCCAGCAGCTTGGATTTGGTGGCCCAGAACACTGAAGCTTTCTTT. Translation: CASSLDLVAQNTEAFF.

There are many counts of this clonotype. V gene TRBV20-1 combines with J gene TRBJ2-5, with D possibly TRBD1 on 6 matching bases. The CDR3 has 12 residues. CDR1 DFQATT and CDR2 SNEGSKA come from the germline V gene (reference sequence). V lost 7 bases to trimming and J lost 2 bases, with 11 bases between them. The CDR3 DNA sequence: TGCAGTGTTCCAGGGGTTCAAGAGACCCAGTACTTC. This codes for CSVPGVQETQYF.

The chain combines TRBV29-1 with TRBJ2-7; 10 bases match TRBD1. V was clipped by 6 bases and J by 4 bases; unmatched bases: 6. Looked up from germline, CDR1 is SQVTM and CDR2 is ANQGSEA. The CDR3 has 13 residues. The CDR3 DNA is TGCAGCGTGACAGGGGGCAGTTCGTACGAGCAGTACTTC. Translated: CSVTGGSSYEQYF.

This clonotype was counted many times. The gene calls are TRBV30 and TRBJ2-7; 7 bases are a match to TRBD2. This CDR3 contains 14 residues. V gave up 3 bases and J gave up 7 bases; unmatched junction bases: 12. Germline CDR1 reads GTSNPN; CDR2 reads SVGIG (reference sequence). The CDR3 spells CAWSGGAREWEQYF. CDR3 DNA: TGTGCCTGGAGCGGCGGGGCGCGGGAGTGGGAGCAGTACTTC.

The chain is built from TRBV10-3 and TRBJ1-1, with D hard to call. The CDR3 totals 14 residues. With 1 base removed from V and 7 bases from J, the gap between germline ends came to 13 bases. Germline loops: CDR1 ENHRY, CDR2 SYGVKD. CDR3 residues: CAISELDDGIEAFF. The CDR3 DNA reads TGTGCCATCAGTGAGTTGGATGACGGGATTGAAGCTTTCTTT.

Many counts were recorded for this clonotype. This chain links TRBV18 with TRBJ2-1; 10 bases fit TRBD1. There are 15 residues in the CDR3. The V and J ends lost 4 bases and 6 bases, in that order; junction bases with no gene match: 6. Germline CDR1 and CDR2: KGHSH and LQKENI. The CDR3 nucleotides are TGTGCCAGCTCACGATGGGACAGGGGTAGCAATGAGCAGTTCTTC. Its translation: CASSRWDRGSNEQFF.

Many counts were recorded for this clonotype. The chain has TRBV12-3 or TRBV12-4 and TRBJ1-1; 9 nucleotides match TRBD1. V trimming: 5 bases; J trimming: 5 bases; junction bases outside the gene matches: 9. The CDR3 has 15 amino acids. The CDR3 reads CASSRGQGLRTEAFF. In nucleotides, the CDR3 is TGTGCCAGCAGTCGGGGACAGGGTCTGAGAACTGAAGCTTTCTTT.

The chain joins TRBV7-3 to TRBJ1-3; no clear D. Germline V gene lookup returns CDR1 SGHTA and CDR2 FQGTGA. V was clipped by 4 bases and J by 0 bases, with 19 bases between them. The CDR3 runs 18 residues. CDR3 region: CASSSKKDKGHSGNTIYF. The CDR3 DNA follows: TGTGCCAGCAGCTCCAAAAAAGATAAGGGCCACTCTGGAAACACCATATATTTT.

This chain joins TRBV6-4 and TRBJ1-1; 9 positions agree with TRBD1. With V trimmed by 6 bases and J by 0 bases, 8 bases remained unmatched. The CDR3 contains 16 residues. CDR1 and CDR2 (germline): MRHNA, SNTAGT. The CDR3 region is CASSPTGGDLNTEAFF. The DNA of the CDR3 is TGTGCCAGCAGCCCGACAGGGGGGGACTTGAACACTGAAGCTTTCTTT.

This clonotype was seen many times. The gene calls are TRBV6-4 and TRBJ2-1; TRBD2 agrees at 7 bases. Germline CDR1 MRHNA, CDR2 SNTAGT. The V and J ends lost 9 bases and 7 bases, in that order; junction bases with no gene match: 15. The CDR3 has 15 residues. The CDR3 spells CASQIQAGSGNEQFF. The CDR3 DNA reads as TGTGCCAGTCAAATCCAAGCGGGGTCGGGGAATGAGCAGTTCTTC.

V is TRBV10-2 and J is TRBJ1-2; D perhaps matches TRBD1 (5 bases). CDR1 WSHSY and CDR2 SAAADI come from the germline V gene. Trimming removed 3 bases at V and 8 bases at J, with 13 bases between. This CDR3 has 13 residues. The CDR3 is CASSEGTVPGYTF. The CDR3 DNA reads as TGCGCCAGCAGTGAAGGGACGGTGCCCGGCTACACCTTC.

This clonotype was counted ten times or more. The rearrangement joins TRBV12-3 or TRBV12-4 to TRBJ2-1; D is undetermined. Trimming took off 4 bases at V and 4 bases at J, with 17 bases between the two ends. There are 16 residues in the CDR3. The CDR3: CASSSSIYGRYNEQFF. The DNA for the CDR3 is TGTGCCAGCAGTTCCTCGATATACGGACGATACAATGAGCAGTTCTTC.

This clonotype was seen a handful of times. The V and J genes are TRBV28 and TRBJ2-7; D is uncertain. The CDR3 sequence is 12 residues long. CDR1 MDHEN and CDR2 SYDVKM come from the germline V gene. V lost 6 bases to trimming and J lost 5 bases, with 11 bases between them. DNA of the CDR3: TGTGCCAGCAGGACCCTGTCGGACGAGCAGTACTTC. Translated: CASRTLSDEQYF.

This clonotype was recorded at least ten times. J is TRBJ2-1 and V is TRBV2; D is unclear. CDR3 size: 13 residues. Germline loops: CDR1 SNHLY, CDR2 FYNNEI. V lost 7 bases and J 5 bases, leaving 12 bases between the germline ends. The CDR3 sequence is CASNPPTHNEQFF. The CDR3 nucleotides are TGTGCCAGCAACCCGCCTACGCACAATGAGCAGTTCTTC.

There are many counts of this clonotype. The CDR3 region is CASSYVFGTSTSTDTQYF. Written as DNA, the CDR3 is TGTGCCAGCAGTTATGTCTTTGGGACATCAACAAGCACAGATACGCAGTATTTT. The chain uses TRBV6-2 or TRBV6-3 and TRBJ2-3; D perhaps matches TRBD1 (6 bases). The V end lost 3 bases, the J end lost 0 bases, and 19 bases lay between the germline ends. Germline CDR1 MNHEY, CDR2 SVGEGT. The CDR3 sequence is 18 residues long.

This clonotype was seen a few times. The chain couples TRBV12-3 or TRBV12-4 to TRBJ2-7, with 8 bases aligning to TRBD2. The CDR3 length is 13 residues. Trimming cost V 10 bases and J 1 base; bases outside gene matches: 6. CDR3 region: CATRGGESYEQYF. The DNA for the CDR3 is TGTGCCACCCGGGGGGGGGAATCCTACGAGCAGTACTTC.

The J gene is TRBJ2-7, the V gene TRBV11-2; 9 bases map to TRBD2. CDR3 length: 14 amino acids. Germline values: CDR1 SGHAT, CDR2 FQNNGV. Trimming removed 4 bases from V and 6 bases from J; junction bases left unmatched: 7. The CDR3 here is CASSSLAGRAEQYF. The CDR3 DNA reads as TGTGCCAGCAGCTCTCTAGCGGGAAGGGCCGAGCAGTACTTC.

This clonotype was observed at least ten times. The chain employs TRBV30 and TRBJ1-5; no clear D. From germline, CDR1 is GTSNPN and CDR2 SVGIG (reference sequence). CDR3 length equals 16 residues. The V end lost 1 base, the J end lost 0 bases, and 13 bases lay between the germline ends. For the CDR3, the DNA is TGTGCCTGGAGTGGATTGGACCCATATAGCAATCAGCCCCAGCATTTT. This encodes CAWSGLDPYSNQPQHF.

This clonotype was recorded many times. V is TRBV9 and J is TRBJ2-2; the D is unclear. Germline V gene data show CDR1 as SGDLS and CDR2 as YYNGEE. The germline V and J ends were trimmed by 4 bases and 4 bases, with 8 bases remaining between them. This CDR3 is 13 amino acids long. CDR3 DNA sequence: TGTGCCAGCAGCCGCTGGGGCACCGGGGAGCTGTTTTTT. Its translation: CASSRWGTGELFF.

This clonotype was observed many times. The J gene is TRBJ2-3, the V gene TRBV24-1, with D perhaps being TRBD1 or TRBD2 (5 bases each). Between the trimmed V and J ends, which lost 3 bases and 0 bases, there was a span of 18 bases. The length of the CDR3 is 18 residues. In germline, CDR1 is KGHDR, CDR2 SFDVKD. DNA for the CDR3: TGTGCCACCAGTGATCCTGACCTCCGGGACCCCAGCACAGATACGCAGTATTTT. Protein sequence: CATSDPDLRDPSTDTQYF.

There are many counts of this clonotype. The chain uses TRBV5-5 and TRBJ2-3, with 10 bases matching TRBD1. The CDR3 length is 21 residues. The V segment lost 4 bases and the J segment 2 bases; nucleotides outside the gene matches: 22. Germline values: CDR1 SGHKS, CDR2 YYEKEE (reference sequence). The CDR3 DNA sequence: TGTGCCAGCAGCCTCCGCCCAGACAGGGGGCTATTCGACACACACACAGATACGCAGTATTTT. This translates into CASSLRPDRGLFDTHTDTQYF.

The CDR3 loop reads CASSLLGLAGGNEQFF. Here the CDR3 DNA reads TGTGCCAGCAGTTTGCTCGGACTAGCGGGAGGCAATGAGCAGTTCTTC. J is TRBJ2-1 and V is TRBV12-3 or TRBV12-4; the match to TRBD2 covers 14 bases. The CDR3 sequence is 16 residues long. V lost 3 bases to trimming and J lost 6 bases; unmatched junction nucleotides: 4.

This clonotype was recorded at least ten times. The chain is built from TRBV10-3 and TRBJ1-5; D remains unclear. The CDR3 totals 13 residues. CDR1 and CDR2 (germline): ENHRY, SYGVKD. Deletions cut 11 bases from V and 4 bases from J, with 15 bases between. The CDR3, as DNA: TGTGCCTCACGGAGGGATGGGAATCAGCCCCAGCATTTT. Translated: CASRRDGNQPQHF.